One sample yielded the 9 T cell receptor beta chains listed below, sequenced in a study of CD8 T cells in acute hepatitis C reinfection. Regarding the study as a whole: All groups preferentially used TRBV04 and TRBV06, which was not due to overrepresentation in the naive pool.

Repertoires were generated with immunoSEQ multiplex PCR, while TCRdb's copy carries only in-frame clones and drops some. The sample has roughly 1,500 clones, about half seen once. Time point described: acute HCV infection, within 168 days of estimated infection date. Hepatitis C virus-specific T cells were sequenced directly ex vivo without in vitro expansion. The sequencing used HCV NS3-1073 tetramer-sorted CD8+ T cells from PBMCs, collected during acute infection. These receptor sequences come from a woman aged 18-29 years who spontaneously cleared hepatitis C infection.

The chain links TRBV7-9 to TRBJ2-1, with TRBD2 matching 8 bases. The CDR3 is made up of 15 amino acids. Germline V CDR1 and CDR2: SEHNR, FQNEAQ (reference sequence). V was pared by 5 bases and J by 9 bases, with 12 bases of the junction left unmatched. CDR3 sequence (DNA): TGTGCCAGCAGCCGGGAAGCGGGAGAGTGGGGTGAGCAGTTCTTC. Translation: CASSREAGEWGEQFF.

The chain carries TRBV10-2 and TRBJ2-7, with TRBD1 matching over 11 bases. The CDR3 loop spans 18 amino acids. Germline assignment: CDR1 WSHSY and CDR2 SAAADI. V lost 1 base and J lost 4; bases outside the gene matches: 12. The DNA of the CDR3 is TGCGCCAGCAGTGAGTTGGGAATGGGGACAGGGGGTATTTACGAGCAGTACTTC. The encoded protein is CASSELGMGTGGIYEQYF.

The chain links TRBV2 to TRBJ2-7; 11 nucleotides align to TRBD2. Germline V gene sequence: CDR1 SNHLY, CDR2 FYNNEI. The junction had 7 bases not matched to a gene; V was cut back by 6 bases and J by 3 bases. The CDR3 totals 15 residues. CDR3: CASSLTSGADYEQYF. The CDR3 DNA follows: TGTGCCAGCAGCCTGACTAGCGGGGCTGACTACGAGCAGTACTTC.

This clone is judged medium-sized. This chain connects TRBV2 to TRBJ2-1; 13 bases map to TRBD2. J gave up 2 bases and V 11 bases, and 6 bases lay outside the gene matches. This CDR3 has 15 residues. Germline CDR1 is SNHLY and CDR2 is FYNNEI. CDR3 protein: CACTSGRAAYNEQFF. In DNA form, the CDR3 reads TGTGCCTGCACTAGCGGGAGGGCCGCCTACAATGAGCAGTTCTTC.

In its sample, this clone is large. The CDR3 DNA sequence: TGTGCCAGCAGCCAAGAGGAAAACACTGAAGCTTTCTTT. The encoded protein is CASSQEENTEAFF. The V gene is TRBV4-2, the J gene TRBJ1-1; no firm D call. V dropped 0 bases and J dropped 2 bases, with 4 bases sitting between them. The CDR3 runs to 13 residues. Germline V gene sequence: CDR1 LGHNA, CDR2 YNFKEQ.

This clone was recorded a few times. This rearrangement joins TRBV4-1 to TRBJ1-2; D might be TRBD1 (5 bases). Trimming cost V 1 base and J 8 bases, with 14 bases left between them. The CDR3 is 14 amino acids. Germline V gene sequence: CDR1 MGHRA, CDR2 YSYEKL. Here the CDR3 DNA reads TGCGCCAGCAGCCAAGTGGGGGGGGTTTTCGGCTACACCTTC. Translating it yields CASSQVGGVFGYTF.

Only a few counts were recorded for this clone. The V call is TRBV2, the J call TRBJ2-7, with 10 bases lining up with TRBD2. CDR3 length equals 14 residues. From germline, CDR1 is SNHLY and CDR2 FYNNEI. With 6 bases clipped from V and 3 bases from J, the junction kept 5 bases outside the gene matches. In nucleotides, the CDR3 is TGTGCCAGCAGGGACGCTAGCGGGAGCTACGAGCAGTACTTC. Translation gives CASRDASGSYEQYF. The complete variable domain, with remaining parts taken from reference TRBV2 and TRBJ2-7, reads EPEVTQTPSHQVTQMGQEVILRCVPISNHLYFYWYRQILGQKVEFLVSFYNNEISEKSEIFDDQFSVERPDGSNFTLKIRSTKLEDSAMYFCASRDASGSYEQYFGPGTRLTVT.

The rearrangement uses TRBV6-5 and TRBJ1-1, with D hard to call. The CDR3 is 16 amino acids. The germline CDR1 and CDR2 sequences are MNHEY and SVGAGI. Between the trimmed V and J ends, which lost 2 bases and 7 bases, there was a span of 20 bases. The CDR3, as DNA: TGTGCCAGCAGTTACCCCGGCGAAGGAGGGAATCTTGAAGCTTTCTTT. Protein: CASSYPGEGGNLEAFF.

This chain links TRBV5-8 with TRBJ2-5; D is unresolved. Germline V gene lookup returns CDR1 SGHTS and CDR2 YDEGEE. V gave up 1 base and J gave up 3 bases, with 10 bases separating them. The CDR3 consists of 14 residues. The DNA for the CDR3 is TGTGCCAGCAGCTTGACGTCCCAGGAAGAGACCCAGTACTTC. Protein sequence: CASSLTSQEETQYF.